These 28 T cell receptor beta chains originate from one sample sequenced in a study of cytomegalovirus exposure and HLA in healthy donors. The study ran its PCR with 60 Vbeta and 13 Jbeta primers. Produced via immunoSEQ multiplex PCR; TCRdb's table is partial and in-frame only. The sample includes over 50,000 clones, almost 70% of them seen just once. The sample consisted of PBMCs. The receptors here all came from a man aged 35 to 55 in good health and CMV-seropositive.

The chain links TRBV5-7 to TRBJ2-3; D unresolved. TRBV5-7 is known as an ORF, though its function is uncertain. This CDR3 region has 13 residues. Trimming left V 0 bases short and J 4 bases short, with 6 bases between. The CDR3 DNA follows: TGTGCCAGCAGCTTGGGGGCCCCAGATACGCAGTATTTT. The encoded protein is CASSLGAPDTQYF.

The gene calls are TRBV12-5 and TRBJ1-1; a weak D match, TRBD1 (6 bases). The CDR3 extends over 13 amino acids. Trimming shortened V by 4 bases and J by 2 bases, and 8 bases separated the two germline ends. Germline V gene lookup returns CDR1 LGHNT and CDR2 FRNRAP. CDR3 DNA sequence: TGTGCTAGTGGTTGGACAGATAACACTGAAGCTTTCTTT. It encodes CASGWTDNTEAFF. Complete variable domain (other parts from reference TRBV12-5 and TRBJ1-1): DARVTQTPRHKVTEMGQEVTMRCQPILGHNTVFWYRQTMMQGLELLAYFRNRAPLDDSGMPKDRFSAEMPDATLATLKIQPSEPRDSAVYFCASGWTDNTEAFFGQGTRLTVV.

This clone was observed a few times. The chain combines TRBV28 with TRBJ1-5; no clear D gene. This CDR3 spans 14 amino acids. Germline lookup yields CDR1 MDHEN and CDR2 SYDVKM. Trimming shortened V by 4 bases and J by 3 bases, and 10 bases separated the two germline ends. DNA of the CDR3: TGTGCCAGCAGTTACTACCAGACCAATCAGCCCCAGCATTTT. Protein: CASSYYQTNQPQHF.

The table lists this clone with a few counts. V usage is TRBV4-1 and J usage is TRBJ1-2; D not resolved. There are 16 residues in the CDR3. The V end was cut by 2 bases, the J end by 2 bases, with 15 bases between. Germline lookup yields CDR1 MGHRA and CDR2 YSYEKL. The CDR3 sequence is CASSQNPANNNYGYTF. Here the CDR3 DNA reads TGCGCCAGCAGCCAAAACCCAGCGAATAACAACTATGGCTACACCTTC.

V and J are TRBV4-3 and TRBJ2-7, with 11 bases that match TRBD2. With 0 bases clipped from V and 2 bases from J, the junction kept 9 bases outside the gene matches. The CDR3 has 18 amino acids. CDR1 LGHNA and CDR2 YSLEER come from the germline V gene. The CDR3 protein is CASSQDLPGLAVAYEQYF. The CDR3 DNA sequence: TGCGCCAGCAGCCAAGATCTTCCGGGACTAGCGGTTGCCTACGAGCAGTACTTC.

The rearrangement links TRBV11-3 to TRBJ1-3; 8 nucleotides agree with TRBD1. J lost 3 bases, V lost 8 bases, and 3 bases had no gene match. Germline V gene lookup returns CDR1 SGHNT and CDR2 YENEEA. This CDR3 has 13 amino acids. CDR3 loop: CASQGADGNTIYF. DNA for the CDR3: TGTGCCAGCCAGGGGGCAGATGGAAACACCATATATTTT.

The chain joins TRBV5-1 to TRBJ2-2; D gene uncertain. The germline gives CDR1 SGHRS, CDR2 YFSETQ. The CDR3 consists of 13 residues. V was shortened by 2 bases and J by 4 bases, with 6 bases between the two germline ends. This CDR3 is CASSFPSTGELFF. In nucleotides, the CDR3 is TGCGCCAGCAGCTTCCCGAGCACCGGGGAGCTGTTTTTT.

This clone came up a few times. The CDR3 sequence: CASSPDGDRYYEQYF. The CDR3 nucleotides read TGTGCCAGCAGCCCCGACGGGGACAGATACTACGAGCAGTACTTC. The chain combines TRBV5-4 with TRBJ2-7; 7 positions agree with TRBD1. Per the germline V gene, CDR1 is SGHNT and CDR2 is YYREEE (reference sequence). This CDR3 spans 15 amino acids. V was clipped by 4 bases and J by 3 bases; unmatched bases: 10.

CDR3 DNA: TGTGCCAGCAGCAACGGACTAGAATCTAGCACAGATACGCAGTATTTT. Encoded protein: CASSNGLESSTDTQYF. The chain joins TRBV7-9 to TRBJ2-3, with 7 nucleotides matching TRBD2. The V gene's germline CDR1 is SEHNR and CDR2 FQNEAQ (reference sequence). This CDR3 comprises 16 residues. V shed 5 bases and J 0 bases; nucleotides not matched to a gene: 8.

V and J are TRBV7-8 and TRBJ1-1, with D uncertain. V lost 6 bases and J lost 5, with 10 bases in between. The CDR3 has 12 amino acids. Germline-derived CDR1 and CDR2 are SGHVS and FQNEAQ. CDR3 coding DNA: TGTGCCAGCAGTCCACACAGAACTGAAGCTTTCTTT. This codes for CASSPHRTEAFF.

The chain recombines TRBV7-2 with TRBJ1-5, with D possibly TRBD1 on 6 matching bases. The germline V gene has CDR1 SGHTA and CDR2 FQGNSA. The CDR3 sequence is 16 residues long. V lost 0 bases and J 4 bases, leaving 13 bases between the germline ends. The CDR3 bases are TGTGCCAGCAGCTTAGCCGCCCAGGGGATTAATCAGCCCCAGCATTTT. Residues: CASSLAAQGINQPQHF.

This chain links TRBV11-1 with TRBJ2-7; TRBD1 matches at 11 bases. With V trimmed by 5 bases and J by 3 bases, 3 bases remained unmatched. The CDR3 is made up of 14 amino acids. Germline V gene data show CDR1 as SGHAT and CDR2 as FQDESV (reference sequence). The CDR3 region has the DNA TGTGCCAGCAGCCCGGGGACAGGGGGCTACGAGCAGTACTTC. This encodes CASSPGTGGYEQYF.

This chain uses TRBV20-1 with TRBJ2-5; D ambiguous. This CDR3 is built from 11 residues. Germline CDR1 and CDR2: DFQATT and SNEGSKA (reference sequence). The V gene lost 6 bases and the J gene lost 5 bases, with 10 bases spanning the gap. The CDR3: CSAVKEETQYF. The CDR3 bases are TGCAGTGCAGTGAAGGAGGAGACCCAGTACTTC.

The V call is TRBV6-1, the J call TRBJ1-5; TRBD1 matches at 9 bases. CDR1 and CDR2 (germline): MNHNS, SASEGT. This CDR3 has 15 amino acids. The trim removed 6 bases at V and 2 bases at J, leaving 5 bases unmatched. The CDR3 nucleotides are TGTGCCAGCAGCCTCGGGGACAGGGGCAATCAGCCCCAGCATTTT. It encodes CASSLGDRGNQPQHF.

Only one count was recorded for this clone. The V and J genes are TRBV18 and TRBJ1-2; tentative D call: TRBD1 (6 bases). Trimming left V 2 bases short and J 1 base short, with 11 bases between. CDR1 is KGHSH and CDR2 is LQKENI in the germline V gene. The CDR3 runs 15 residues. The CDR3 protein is CASSPRQDDNYGYTF. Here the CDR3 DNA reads TGTGCCAGCTCACCAAGACAGGACGATAACTATGGCTACACCTTC.

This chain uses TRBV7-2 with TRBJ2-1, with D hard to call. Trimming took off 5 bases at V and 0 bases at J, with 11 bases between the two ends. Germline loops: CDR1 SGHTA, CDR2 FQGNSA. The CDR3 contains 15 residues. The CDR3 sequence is CASSPVRTSYNEQFF. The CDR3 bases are TGTGCCAGCAGCCCCGTGAGAACCTCCTACAATGAGCAGTTCTTC. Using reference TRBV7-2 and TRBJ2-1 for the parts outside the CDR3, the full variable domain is GAGVSQSPSNKVTEKGKDVELRCDPISGHTALYWYRQSLGQGLEFLIYFQGNSAPDKSGLPSDRFSAERTGGSVSTLTIQRTQQEDSAVYLCASSPVRTSYNEQFFGPGTRLTVL.

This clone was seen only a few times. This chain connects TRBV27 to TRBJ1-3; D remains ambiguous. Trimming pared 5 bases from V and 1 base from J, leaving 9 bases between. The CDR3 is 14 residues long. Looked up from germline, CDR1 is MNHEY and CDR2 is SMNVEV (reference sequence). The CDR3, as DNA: TGTGCCAGCAGTGTTTCAGTTTCTGGAAACACCATATATTTT. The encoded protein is CASSVSVSGNTIYF.

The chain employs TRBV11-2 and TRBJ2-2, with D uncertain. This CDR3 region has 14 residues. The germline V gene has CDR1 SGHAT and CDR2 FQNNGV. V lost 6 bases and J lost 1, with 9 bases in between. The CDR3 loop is CASRPGLNTGELFF. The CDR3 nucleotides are TGTGCCAGCAGACCCGGGTTGAACACCGGGGAGCTGTTTTTT.

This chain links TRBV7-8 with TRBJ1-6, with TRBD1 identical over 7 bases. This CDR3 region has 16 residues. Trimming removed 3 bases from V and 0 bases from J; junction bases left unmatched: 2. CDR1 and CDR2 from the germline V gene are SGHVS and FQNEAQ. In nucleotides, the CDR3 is TGTGCCAGCAGCTTGCAGGGGGGCTCCTATAATTCACCCCTCCACTTT. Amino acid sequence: CASSLQGGSYNSPLHF.

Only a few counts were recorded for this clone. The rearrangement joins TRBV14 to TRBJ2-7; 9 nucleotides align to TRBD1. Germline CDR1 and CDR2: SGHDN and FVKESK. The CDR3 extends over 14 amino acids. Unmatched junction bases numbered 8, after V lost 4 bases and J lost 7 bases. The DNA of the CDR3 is TGTGCCAGCAGCCCGGGACAGGGATATATGGAGCAGTACTTC. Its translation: CASSPGQGYMEQYF.

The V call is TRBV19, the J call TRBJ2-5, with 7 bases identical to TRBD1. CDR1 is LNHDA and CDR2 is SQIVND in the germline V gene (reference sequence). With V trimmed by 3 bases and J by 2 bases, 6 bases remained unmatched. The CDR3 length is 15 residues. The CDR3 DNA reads TGTGCCAGTAGTATCGGGACAGATATTCAAGAGACCCAGTACTTC. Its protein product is CASSIGTDIQETQYF.

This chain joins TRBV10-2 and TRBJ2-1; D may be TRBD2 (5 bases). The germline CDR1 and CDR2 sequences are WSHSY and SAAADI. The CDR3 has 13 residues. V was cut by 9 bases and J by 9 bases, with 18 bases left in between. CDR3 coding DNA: TGCGCCAGTCAGAGTACTCTTCGGGGTGAGCAGTTCTTC. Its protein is CASQSTLRGEQFF.

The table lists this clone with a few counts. The CDR3 loop is CASSREGLETYEQYF. Here the CDR3 DNA reads TGTGCCAGCAGCCGCGAGGGACTAGAGACCTACGAGCAGTACTTC. V and J are TRBV4-2 and TRBJ2-7; 8 bases align to TRBD2. This CDR3 is built from 15 residues. After removal of 4 bases from V and 2 bases from J, the junction contained 7 bases not matched to a gene. Germline CDR1 LGHNA, CDR2 YNFKEQ.

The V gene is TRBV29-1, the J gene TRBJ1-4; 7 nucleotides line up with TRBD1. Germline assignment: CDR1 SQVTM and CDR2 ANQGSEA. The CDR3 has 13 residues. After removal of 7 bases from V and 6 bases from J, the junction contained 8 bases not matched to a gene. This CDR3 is CSAGGRGDEKLFF. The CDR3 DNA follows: TGCAGCGCCGGCGGCAGGGGGGATGAAAAACTGTTTTTT.

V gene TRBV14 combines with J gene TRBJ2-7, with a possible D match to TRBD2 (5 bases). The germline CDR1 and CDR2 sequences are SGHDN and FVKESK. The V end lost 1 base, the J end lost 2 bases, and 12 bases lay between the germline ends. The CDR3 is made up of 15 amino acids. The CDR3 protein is CASSQGGARPYEQYF. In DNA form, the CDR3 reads TGTGCCAGCAGCCAAGGGGGAGCGCGCCCCTACGAGCAGTACTTC.

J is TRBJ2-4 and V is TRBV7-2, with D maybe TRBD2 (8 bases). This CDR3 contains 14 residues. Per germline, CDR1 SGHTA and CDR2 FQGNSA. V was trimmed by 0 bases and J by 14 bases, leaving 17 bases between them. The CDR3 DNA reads TGTGCCAGCAGCTTAGCTCAGGGGGGACTAGAAAAGTACTTC. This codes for CASSLAQGGLEKYF. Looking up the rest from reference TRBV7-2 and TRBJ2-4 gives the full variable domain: GAGVSQSPSNKVTEKGKDVELRCDPISGHTALYWYRQSLGQGLEFLIYFQGNSAPDKSGLPSDRFSAERTGGSVSTLTIQRTQQEDSAVYLCASSLAQGGLEKYFGAGTRLSVL.

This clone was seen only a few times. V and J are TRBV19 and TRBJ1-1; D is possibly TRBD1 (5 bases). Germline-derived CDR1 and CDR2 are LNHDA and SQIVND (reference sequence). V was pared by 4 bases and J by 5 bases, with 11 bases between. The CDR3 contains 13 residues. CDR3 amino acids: CASSTDRGTEAFF. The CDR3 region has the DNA TGTGCCAGTAGTACCGATAGGGGTACTGAAGCTTTCTTT.

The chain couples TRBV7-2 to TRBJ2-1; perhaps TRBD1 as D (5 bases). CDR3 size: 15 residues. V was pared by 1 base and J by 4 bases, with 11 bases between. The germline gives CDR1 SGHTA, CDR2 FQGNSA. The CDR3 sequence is CASSLEQGPYNEQFF. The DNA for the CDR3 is TGTGCCAGCAGCTTAGAGCAGGGCCCTTACAATGAGCAGTTCTTC.